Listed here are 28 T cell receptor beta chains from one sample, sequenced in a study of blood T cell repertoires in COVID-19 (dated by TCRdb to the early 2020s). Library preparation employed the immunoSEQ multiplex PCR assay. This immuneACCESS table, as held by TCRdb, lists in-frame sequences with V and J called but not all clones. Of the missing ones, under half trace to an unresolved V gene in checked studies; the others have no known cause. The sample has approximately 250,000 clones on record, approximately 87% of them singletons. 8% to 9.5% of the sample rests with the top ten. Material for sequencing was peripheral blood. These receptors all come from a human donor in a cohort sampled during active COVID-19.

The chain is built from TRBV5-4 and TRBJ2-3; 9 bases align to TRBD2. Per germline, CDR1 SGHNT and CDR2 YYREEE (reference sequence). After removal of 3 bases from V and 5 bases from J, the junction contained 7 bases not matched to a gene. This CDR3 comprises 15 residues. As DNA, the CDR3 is TGTGCCAGCAGCTCCTACGGTAGCGGGAGAGATACGCAGTATTTT. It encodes CASSSYGSGRDTQYF.

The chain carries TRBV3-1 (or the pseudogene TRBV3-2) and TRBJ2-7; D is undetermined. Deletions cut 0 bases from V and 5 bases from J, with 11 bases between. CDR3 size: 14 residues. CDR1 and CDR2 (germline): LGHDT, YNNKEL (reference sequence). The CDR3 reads CASSQEFLLHEQYF. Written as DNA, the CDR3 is TGTGCCAGCAGCCAAGAATTTTTACTCCACGAGCAGTACTTC.

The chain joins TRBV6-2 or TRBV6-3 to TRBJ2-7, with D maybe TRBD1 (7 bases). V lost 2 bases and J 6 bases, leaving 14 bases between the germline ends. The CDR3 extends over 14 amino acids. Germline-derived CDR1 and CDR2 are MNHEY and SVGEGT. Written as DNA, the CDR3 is TGTGCCAGCAGTTACGCGACAGGGAGGACCGAGCAGTACTTC. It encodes CASSYATGRTEQYF.

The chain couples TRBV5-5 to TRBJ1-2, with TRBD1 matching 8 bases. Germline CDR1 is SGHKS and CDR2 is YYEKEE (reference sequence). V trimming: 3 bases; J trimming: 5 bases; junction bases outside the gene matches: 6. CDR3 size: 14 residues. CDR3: CASSSGQGTYGYTF. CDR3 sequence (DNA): TGTGCCAGCAGCTCAGGACAGGGAACGTATGGCTACACCTTC. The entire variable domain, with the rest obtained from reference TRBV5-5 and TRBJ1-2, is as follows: DAGVTQSPTHLIKTRGQQVTLRCSPISGHKSVSWYQQVLGQGPQFIFQYYEKEERGRGNFPDRFSARQFPNYSSELNVNALLLGDSALYLCASSSGQGTYGYTFGSGTRLTVV.

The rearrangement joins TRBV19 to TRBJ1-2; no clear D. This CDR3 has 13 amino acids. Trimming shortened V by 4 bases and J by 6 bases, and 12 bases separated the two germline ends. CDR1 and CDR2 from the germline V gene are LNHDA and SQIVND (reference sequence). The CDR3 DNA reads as TGTGCCAGTAGTAAGCGAGGCGGGAATGGCTACACCTTC. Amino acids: CASSKRGGNGYTF.

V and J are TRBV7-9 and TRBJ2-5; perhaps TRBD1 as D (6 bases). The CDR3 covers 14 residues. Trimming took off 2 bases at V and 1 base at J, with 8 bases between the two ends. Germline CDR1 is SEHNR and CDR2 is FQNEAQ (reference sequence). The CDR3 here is CASSLRTAQETQYF. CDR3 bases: TGTGCCAGCAGCTTAAGGACAGCCCAAGAGACCCAGTACTTC.

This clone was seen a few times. This CDR3 reads CASSVGRERDRANEQFF. In DNA, the CDR3 is TGTGCCAGCAGCGTAGGGAGGGAGAGGGACAGGGCCAATGAGCAGTTCTTC. The V call is TRBV9, the J call TRBJ2-1; 9 positions agree with TRBD1. The CDR3 length is 17 residues. In germline, CDR1 is SGDLS, CDR2 YYNGEE. V gave up 0 bases and J gave up 6 bases; unmatched junction bases: 10.

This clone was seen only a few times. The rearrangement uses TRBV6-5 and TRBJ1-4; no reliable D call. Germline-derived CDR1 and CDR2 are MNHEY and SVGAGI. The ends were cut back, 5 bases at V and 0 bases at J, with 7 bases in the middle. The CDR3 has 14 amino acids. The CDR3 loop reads CASSRDATNEKLFF. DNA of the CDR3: TGTGCCAGCAGTAGAGATGCAACTAATGAAAAACTGTTTTTT.

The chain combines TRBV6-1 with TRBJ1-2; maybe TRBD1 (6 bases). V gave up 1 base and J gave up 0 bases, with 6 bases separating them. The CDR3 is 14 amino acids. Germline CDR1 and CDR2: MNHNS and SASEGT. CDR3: CASSEGGPNYGYTF. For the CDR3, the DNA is TGTGCCAGCAGTGAAGGGGGGCCTAACTATGGCTACACCTTC.

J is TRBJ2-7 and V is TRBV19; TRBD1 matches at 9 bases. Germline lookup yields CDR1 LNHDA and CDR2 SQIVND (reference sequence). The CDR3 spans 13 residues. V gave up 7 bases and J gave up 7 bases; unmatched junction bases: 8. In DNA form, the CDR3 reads TGTGCCAGTAAGGAACAGGGGGCGCGTGAGCAGTACTTC. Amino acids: CASKEQGAREQYF.

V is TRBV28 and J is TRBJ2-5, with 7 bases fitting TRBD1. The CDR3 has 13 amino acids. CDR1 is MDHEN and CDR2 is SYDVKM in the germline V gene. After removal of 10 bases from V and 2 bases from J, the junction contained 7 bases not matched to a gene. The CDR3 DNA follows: TGTGCCACCGCCGGGACAGCACAAGAGACCCAGTACTTC. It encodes CATAGTAQETQYF.

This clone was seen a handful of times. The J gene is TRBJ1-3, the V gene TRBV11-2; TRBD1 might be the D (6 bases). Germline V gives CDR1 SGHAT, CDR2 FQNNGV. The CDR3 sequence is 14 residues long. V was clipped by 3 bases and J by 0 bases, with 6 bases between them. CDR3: CASSLDSSGNTIYF. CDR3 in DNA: TGTGCCAGCAGCTTGGACAGCTCTGGAAACACCATATATTTT.

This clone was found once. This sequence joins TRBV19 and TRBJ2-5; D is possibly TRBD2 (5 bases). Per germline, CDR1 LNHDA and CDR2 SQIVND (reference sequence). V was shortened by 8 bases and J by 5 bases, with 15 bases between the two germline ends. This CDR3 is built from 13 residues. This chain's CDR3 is CASQRVTGETQYF. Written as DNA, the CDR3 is TGTGCCAGTCAAAGGGTGACGGGGGAGACCCAGTACTTC.

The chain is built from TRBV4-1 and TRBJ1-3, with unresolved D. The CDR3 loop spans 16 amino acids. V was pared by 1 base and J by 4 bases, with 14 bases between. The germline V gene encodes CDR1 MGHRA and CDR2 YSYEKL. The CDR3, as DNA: TGCGCCAGCAGCCAAGGGGAGGGCGCCTCCGGAAACACCATATATTTT. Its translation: CASSQGEGASGNTIYF.

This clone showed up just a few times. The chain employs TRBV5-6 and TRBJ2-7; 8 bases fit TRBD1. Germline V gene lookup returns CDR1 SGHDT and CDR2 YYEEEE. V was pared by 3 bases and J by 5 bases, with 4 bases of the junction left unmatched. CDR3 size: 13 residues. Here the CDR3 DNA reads TGTGCCAGCAGCTCAACAGGGGGGAACGAGCAGTACTTC. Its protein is CASSSTGGNEQYF.

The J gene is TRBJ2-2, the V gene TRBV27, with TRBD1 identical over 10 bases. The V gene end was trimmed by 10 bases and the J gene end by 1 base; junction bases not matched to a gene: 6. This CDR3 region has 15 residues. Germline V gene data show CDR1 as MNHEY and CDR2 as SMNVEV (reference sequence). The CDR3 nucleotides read TGTGCCACCCAAGACAGGGGGCTGAACACCGGGGAGCTGTTTTTT. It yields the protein CATQDRGLNTGELFF.

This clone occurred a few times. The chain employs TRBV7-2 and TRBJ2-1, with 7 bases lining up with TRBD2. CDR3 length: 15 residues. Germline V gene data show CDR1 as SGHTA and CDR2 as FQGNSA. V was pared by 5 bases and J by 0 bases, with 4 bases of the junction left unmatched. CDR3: CASSPRGSSYNEQFF. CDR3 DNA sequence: TGTGCCAGCAGCCCGCGGGGGAGCTCCTACAATGAGCAGTTCTTC.

This CDR3 reads CASSEVRGRTEAFF. CDR3 DNA: TGTGCCAGCAGTGAAGTCAGGGGGCGGACTGAAGCTTTCTTT. This rearrangement joins TRBV2 to TRBJ1-1; 8 bases are shared with TRBD1. The CDR3 spans 14 residues. V was clipped by 1 base and J by 5 bases; unmatched bases: 3. CDR1 and CDR2 from the germline V gene are SNHLY and FYNNEI. The whole variable domain, remainder taken from reference TRBV2 and TRBJ1-1, is EPEVTQTPSHQVTQMGQEVILRCVPISNHLYFYWYRQILGQKVEFLVSFYNNEISEKSEIFDDQFSVERPDGSNFTLKIRSTKLEDSAMYFCASSEVRGRTEAFFGQGTRLTVV.

This CDR3 reads CASSRQSSSYNEQFF. CDR3 DNA: TGTGCCAGCAGCCGACAGTCTAGCTCCTACAATGAGCAGTTCTTC. This chain joins TRBV5-5 and TRBJ2-1; D perhaps matches TRBD1 (5 bases). Germline V CDR1 and CDR2: SGHKS, YYEKEE (reference sequence). V gave up 4 bases and J gave up 0 bases, with 11 bases separating them. CDR3 length: 15 amino acids.

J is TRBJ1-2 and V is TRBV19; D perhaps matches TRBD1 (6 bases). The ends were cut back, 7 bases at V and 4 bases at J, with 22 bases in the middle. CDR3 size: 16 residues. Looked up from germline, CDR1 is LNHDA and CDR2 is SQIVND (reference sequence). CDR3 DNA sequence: TGTGCCAGTACCTCGGCGGCCACTCAGGGGAGCTATGGCTACACCTTC. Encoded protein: CASTSAATQGSYGYTF.

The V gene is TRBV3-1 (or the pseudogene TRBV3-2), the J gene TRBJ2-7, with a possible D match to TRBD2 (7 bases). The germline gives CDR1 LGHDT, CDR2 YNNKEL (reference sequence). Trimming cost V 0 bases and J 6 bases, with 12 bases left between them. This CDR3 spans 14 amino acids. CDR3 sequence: CASSQDYREGEQYF. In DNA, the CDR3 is TGTGCCAGCAGCCAAGATTACAGGGAGGGCGAGCAGTACTTC.

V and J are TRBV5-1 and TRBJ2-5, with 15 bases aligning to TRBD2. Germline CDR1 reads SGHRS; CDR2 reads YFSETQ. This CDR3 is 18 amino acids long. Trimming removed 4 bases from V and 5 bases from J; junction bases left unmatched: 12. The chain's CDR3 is CASSVGLAGGGSWETQYF. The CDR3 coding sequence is TGCGCCAGCAGCGTGGGACTAGCGGGAGGCGGGAGCTGGGAGACCCAGTACTTC.

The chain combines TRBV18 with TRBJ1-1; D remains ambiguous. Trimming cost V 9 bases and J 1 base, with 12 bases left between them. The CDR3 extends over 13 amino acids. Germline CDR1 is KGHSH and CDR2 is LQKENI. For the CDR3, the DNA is TGTGCCAGTTCCGAACTGCAGAACACTGAAGCTTTCTTT. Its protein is CASSELQNTEAFF. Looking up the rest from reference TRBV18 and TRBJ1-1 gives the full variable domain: NAGVMQNPRHLVRRRGQEARLRCSPMKGHSHVYWYRQLPEEGLKFMVYLQKENIIDESGMPKERFSAEFPKEGPSILRIQQVVRGDSAAYFCASSELQNTEAFFGQGTRLTVV.

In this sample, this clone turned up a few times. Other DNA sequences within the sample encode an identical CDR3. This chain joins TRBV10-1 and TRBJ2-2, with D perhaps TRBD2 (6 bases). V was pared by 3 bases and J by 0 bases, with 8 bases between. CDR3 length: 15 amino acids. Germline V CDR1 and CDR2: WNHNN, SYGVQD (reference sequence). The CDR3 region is CASSDGGANTGELFF. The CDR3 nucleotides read TGCGCCAGCAGTGACGGGGGAGCGAACACCGGGGAGCTGTTTTTT.

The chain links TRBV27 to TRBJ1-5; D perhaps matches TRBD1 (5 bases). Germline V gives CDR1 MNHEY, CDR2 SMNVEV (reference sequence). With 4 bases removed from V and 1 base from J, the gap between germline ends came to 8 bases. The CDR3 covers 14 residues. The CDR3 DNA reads TGTGCCAGCAGTTGGAGGGACAGCAATCAGCCCCAGCATTTT. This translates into CASSWRDSNQPQHF.

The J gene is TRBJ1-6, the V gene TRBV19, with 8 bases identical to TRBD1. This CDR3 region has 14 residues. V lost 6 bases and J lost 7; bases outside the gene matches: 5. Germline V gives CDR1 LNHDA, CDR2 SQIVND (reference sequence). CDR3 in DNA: TGTGCCAGTAGCGCGGACAGGGTGAATTCACCCCTCCACTTT. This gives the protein CASSADRVNSPLHF.

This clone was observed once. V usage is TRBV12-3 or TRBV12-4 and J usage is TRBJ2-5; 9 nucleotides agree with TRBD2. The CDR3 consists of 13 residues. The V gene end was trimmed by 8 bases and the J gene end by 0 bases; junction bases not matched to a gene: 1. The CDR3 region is CASAGGNQETQYF. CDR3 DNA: TGTGCCAGCGCGGGGGGGAACCAAGAGACCCAGTACTTC.

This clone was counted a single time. For the CDR3, the DNA is TGTGCCAGCGAGCGGTTAGGGCAGCCCCAGCATTTT. Protein product: CASERLGQPQHF. This chain uses TRBV6-5 with TRBJ1-5; no clear D gene. Germline CDR1 and CDR2: MNHEY and SVGAGI. V lost 8 bases to trimming and J lost 7 bases, with 12 bases between them. This CDR3 spans 12 amino acids.